A selection of T cell receptor beta chains follows, all from one sample in a study of OX40 agonist ivuxolimab in advanced cancers. TCRdb keeps only in-frame clones here, not all; method: immunoSEQ multiplex PCR. The repertoire consists of tens of thousands of clones, with roughly 89% occurring once and the leading ten covering roughly 30%. The specimen was CD4+ or CD8+ T cells sorted from blood, collected in a trial of the OX40 agonist ivuxolimab. The receptors stem from an adult with an advanced solid tumor such as melanoma, head and neck, liver or kidney cancer. Each CDR3 is given with its conserved first and last residue. D genes are given only for firm matches. Not all rows give a size; the values are once, few, many and, for expanded clones, a class.

>TRBJ1-2|-|-|TRBV4-1
CASSREAALSNGYTF
TGCGCCAGCAGCCGGGAGGCCGCACTATCTAATGGCTACACCTTC
>TRBJ1-1|-|-|TRBV19
CASSIERVSEAFF
TGTGCCAGTAGTATAGAAAGGGTCTCGGAAGCTTTCTTT
>TRBJ2-3|-|-|TRBV6-5
CASRKDTQYF
TGTGCCAGCAGGAAAGATACGCAGTATTTT
>TRBJ1-2|-|TRBD1|TRBV4-1
CASSPGTGASGYTF
TGCGCCAGCAGCCCTGGGACAGGGGCAAGTGGCTACACCTTC
>TRBJ2-7|-|-|TRBV19
CASSSLYEQYF
TGTGCCAGTAGTTCTCTCTACGAGCAGTACTTC
>TRBJ1-2|-|-|TRBV9
CASGVTPSVTGPGGYTF
TGTGCCAGCGGAGTCACCCCAAGCGTCACAGGGCCGGGTGGCTACACCTTC
>TRBJ2-7|-|-|TRBV2
CASTFGYSYEQYF
TGTGCCAGCACGTTCGGCTACTCCTACGAGCAGTACTTC
>TRBJ2-7|once|TRBD1|TRBV6-5
CASSYEDRGYEQYF
TGTGCCAGCAGTTACGAGGACAGGGGCTACGAGCAGTACTTC
>TRBJ1-6|-|TRBD1|TRBV6-1
CASRQGEWSNSPLHF
TGTGCCAGCAGGCAGGGGGAATGGAGTAATTCACCCCTCCACTTT
>TRBJ1-5|few|-|TRBV27
CASSLSGGRYSNQPQHF
TGTGCCAGCAGTTTGTCCGGCGGACGGTATAGCAATCAGCCCCAGCATTTT
>TRBJ2-7|-|TRBD1|TRBV30
CAWSGQGAYEQYF
TGTGCCTGGAGCGGACAGGGGGCGTACGAGCAGTACTTC
>TRBJ2-7|-|TRBD2|TRBV5-6
CASSQAGGFTYEQYF
TGTGCCAGCAGCCAAGCGGGGGGCTTTACCTACGAGCAGTACTTC
>TRBJ1-3|once|TRBD1|TRBV6-6
CASSLGTASGNTIYF
TGTGCCAGCAGCCTCGGGACAGCCTCTGGAAACACCATATATTTT
>TRBJ2-1|-|-|TRBV9
CASSAPRGQPYNEQFF
TGTGCCAGCAGCGCCCCACGGGGGCAACCCTACAATGAGCAGTTCTTC
>TRBJ2-7|-|-|TRBV6-5
CASSYGATQAHEQYF
TGTGCCAGCAGTTACGGCGCAACTCAGGCCCACGAGCAGTACTTC
>TRBJ2-5|-|-|TRBV7-8
CASSPFSNQETQYF
TGTGCCAGCAGCCCCTTCAGTAACCAAGAGACCCAGTACTTC
>TRBJ1-2|-|-|TRBV27
CASSPRPQNPNYGYTF
TGTGCCAGCAGCCCGAGGCCGCAGAATCCGAACTATGGCTACACCTTC
>TRBJ1-2|-|-|TRBV30
CAWSAGARDGYTF
TGTGCCTGGAGTGCGGGGGCACGGGATGGCTACACCTTC
>TRBJ2-3|-|-|TRBV5-6
CASSPGGTDTQYF
TGTGCCAGCAGCCCTGGGGGCACAGATACGCAGTATTTT
>TRBJ2-3|-|TRBD2|TRBV18
CASSLLSGRPIASTDTQYF
TGTGCCAGCTCGCTTCTTAGCGGGAGGCCAATTGCGAGTACAGATACGCAGTATTTT
>TRBJ2-7|-|-|TRBV29-1
CSVEDRFGYEQYF
TGCAGCGTTGAAGATCGGTTTGGCTACGAGCAGTACTTC
>TRBJ1-6|few|-|TRBV9
CASSPRTTGNSPLHF
TGTGCCAGCAGCCCCCGGACAACGGGGAATTCACCCCTCCACTTT
>TRBJ1-2|few|-|TRBV28
CASSLVGYGVYGYTF
TGTGCCAGCAGTTTAGTGGGGTATGGCGTCTATGGCTACACCTTC
>TRBJ2-7|few|-|TRBV7-9
CASSLGIRDGYEQYF
TGTGCCAGCAGCTTAGGAATCAGGGACGGGTACGAGCAGTACTTC
>TRBJ2-4|-|-|TRBV19
CASSPDGSVQYF
TGTGCCAGTAGTCCGGACGGTTCCGTTCAGTACTTC
>TRBJ2-7|-|-|TRBV9
CASSVVGITANEQYF
TGTGCCAGCAGCGTAGTTGGGATTACCGCAAACGAGCAGTACTTC
>TRBJ2-7|-|-|TRBV29-1
CSAKYLGYEQYF
TGCAGCGCCAAGTATCTGGGCTACGAGCAGTACTTC
>TRBJ1-1|-|TRBD1|TRBV10-3
CAISPTGGSTEAFF
TGTGCCATCAGTCCGACAGGGGGCTCAACTGAAGCTTTCTTT
>TRBJ1-5|-|-|TRBV6-6
CASSPEGGFQPQHF
TGTGCCAGCAGCCCCGAAGGGGGGTTTCAGCCCCAGCATTTT
>TRBJ1-3|-|-|TRBV5-1
CASSLGQLSGNTIYF
TGCGCCAGCAGCTTGGGACAGCTCTCTGGAAACACCATATATTTT
>TRBJ1-4|-|TRBD1|TRBV5-5
CASSTRQGAGEKLFF
TGTGCCAGCAGCACTCGACAGGGGGCTGGTGAAAAACTGTTTTTT
>TRBJ2-7|once|TRBD1|TRBV27
CASRPLGTDYEQYF
TGTGCCAGCAGGCCCCTCGGGACAGACTACGAGCAGTACTTC
>TRBJ2-7|-|-|TRBV19
CASSPTEGVGFYEQYF
TGTGCCAGTAGTCCCACTGAAGGAGTAGGCTTTTACGAGCAGTACTTC
>TRBJ2-1|-|-|TRBV9
CASSDRDNEQFF
TGTGCCAGCAGCGACCGGGACAATGAGCAGTTCTTC
>TRBJ2-3|-|-|TRBV27
CASSPRGALSTDTQYF
TGTGCCAGCAGTCCCCGAGGGGCCCTTAGCACAGATACGCAGTATTTT